Below, 26 T cell receptor beta chains from the same sample are listed, as sequenced in a study of memory CD4+ T cells and cytomegalovirus serostatus (dated by TCRdb to between 2018 and 2021). A FACSAria II was used to sort memory CD4+ T cells, defined as single viable CD3+CD4+CD8-CD45RO+ cells. Library creation used the immunoSEQ multiplex PCR assay. TCRdb limited this immuneACCESS table to in-frame rearrangements with V and J called. A share of clones is missing; checked studies link under half to unresolved V genes, and the rest is unexplained. The sample yields 75,000 to 95,000 clones; about 85% were counted once. Nearly 0.8% of the sample comes from the top ten. Sequencing was performed on memory CD4+ T cells from blood. Every receptor here comes from an adult in good health and CMV-seronegative.

This sequence joins TRBV19 and TRBJ1-6, with D perhaps TRBD1 (5 bases). The length of the CDR3 is 14 residues. Trimming shortened V by 5 bases and J by 6 bases, and 11 bases separated the two germline ends. CDR1 and CDR2 from the germline V gene are LNHDA and SQIVND (reference sequence). DNA for the CDR3: TGTGCCAGTAGTGGTGGGCAGGGTAATTCACCCCTCCACTTT. It specifies CASSGGQGNSPLHF.

The gene calls are TRBV5-6 and TRBJ1-6, with 8 bases aligning to TRBD1. Germline-derived CDR1 and CDR2 are SGHDT and YYEEEE. The V segment lost 4 bases and the J segment 7 bases; nucleotides outside the gene matches: 10. The CDR3 has 16 amino acids. The CDR3 nucleotides are TGTGCCAGCAGCCCCAGGCGGACAGGGTGGAATTCACCCCTCCACTTT. Protein product: CASSPRRTGWNSPLHF.

The chain has TRBV5-6 and TRBJ1-6, with unresolved D. V was trimmed by 0 bases and J by 9 bases, leaving 19 bases between them. This CDR3 spans 17 amino acids. CDR1 is SGHDT, CDR2 YYEEEE, per germline. This chain's CDR3 is CASSLAGSILSGSPLHF. The CDR3 nucleotides read TGTGCCAGCAGCTTGGCGGGCAGTATATTGTCGGGTTCACCCCTCCACTTT.

The table lists this clone with a few counts. The gene calls are TRBV29-1 and TRBJ1-1; D remains ambiguous. V was clipped by 8 bases and J by 1 base, with 8 bases between them. The CDR3 consists of 11 residues. The germline gives CDR1 SQVTM, CDR2 ANQGSEA. This chain's CDR3 is CSFTRNTEAFF. The DNA for the CDR3 is TGCAGCTTCACGAGGAACACTGAAGCTTTCTTT.

The genes are TRBV6-1 and TRBJ1-2; D is ambiguous. The length of the CDR3 is 15 residues. Trimming removed 2 bases at V and 7 bases at J, with 17 bases between. The germline V gene encodes CDR1 MNHNS and CDR2 SASEGT. The CDR3 sequence is CASSEIKRGPSGYTF. CDR3 bases: TGTGCCAGCAGTGAAATCAAGAGAGGGCCCAGTGGCTACACCTTC.

There are a few counts of this clone. The CDR3 DNA sequence: TGTGCCAGCTACGGGCGGGACGAGCAGTACTTC. It codes for CASYGRDEQYF. The chain recombines TRBV6-5 with TRBJ2-7; a weak D match, TRBD2 (5 bases). Trimming shortened V by 8 bases and J by 5 bases, and 10 bases separated the two germline ends. Germline V gene data show CDR1 as MNHEY and CDR2 as SVGAGI. There are 11 residues in the CDR3.

The CDR3 DNA sequence: TGCGCCAGCAGCTTGGAGAGACTAGCGGGCACAGATACGCAGTATTTT. Protein product: CASSLERLAGTDTQYF. The gene calls are TRBV5-1 and TRBJ2-3; TRBD2 agrees at 9 bases. Germline-derived CDR1 and CDR2 are SGHRS and YFSETQ. The CDR3 runs 16 residues. Trimming took 0 bases from V and 1 from J; bases not matched to a gene: 3.

The chain joins TRBV6-1 to TRBJ1-4; TRBD1 might be the D (5 bases). From germline, CDR1 is MNHNS and CDR2 SASEGT. The CDR3 spans 13 residues. Trimming removed 3 bases from V and 5 bases from J, with 7 bases in between. CDR3 in DNA: TGTGCCAGCAGTGAGGGGCTGAATGAAAAACTGTTTTTT. It encodes CASSEGLNEKLFF.

V gene TRBV10-3 combines with J gene TRBJ1-1; possible D gene TRBD1, 5 bases. Germline assignment: CDR1 ENHRY and CDR2 SYGVKD. This CDR3 is built from 16 residues. The germline V and J ends were trimmed by 5 bases and 1 base, with 17 bases remaining between them. The DNA for the CDR3 is TGTGCCATCAGTTCAGCCCAGGGACTCCGGAACACTGAAGCTTTCTTT. It yields the protein CAISSAQGLRNTEAFF.

Of note for this clone: Additional DNA sequences in this sample encode the identical CDR3. V gene TRBV5-1 combines with J gene TRBJ1-1, with a possible D match to TRBD1 (5 bases). CDR3 size: 14 residues. With 0 bases removed from V and 4 bases from J, the gap between germline ends came to 10 bases. The germline V gene encodes CDR1 SGHRS and CDR2 YFSETQ. Here the CDR3 DNA reads TGCGCCAGCAGCTTGGTTGGGGGTGGCACTGAAGCTTTCTTT. It translates to CASSLVGGGTEAFF.

Here the CDR3 reads CASSKTRTSGFYEQYF. The CDR3 bases are TGTGCCAGCAGCAAAACCAGGACTAGCGGCTTCTACGAGCAGTACTTC. The rearrangement uses TRBV4-2 and TRBJ2-7; 10 nucleotides agree with TRBD2. V lost 5 bases, J lost 3 bases, and 10 bases stayed unmatched. CDR1 and CDR2 from the germline V gene are LGHNA and YNFKEQ. This CDR3 comprises 16 residues.

The rearrangement uses TRBV28 and TRBJ1-2; weak D call: TRBD1 (5 bases). The CDR3 covers 14 residues. From germline, CDR1 is MDHEN and CDR2 SYDVKM. V was shortened by 3 bases and J by 4 bases, with 12 bases between the two germline ends. The CDR3 DNA sequence: TGTGCCAGCAGTTTGCCCCAGGGAGGCTATGGCTACACCTTC. Protein sequence: CASSLPQGGYGYTF.

This sequence joins TRBV11-2 and TRBJ2-5; D unclear. From germline, CDR1 is SGHAT and CDR2 FQNNGV. Trimming cost V 1 base and J 2 bases, with 8 bases left between them. The CDR3 loop spans 14 amino acids. The CDR3, as DNA: TGTGCCAGCAGCTTAGTACAGAGACAAGAGACCCAGTACTTC. Amino acid sequence: CASSLVQRQETQYF. Together with reference TRBV11-2 and TRBJ2-5, the CDR3 gives the full variable domain: EAGVAQSPRYKIIEKRQSVAFWCNPISGHATLYWYQQILGQGPKLLIQFQNNGVVDDSQLPKDRFSAERLKGVDSTLKIQPAKLEDSAVYLCASSLVQRQETQYFGPGTRLLVL.

The chain links TRBV5-1 to TRBJ2-1, with 7 nucleotides matching TRBD2. Germline CDR1 is SGHRS and CDR2 is YFSETQ. There are 15 residues in the CDR3. The junction had 3 bases not matched to a gene; V was cut back by 0 bases and J by 3 bases. The CDR3, as DNA: TGCGCCAGCAGCTTGGAAGCGGGGTACTACAATGAGCAGTTCTTC. This encodes CASSLEAGYYNEQFF.

The chain combines TRBV28 with TRBJ1-1; the D is unclear. V lost 10 bases and J lost 0, with 15 bases in between. The CDR3 sequence is 14 residues long. CDR1 and CDR2 from the germline V gene are MDHEN and SYDVKM. This chain's CDR3 is CATALGYMNTEAFF. The CDR3 DNA is TGTGCCACCGCTCTGGGCTACATGAACACTGAAGCTTTCTTT.

The chain is built from TRBV19 and TRBJ1-5, with D perhaps TRBD1 (5 bases). Germline V gene lookup returns CDR1 LNHDA and CDR2 SQIVND (reference sequence). Trimming took off 7 bases at V and 1 base at J, with 17 bases between the two ends. This CDR3 contains 16 residues. The CDR3 sequence is CASTTWGGDSNQPQHF. DNA for the CDR3: TGTGCCAGTACCACTTGGGGGGGGGACAGCAATCAGCCCCAGCATTTT. The full variable domain, with the rest looked up from reference TRBV19 and TRBJ1-5, is DGGITQSPKYLFRKEGQNVTLSCEQNLNHDAMYWYRQDPGQGLRLIYYSQIVNDFQKGDIAEGYSVSREKKESFPLTVTSAQKNPTAFYLCASTTWGGDSNQPQHFGDGTRLSIL.

The rearrangement links TRBV5-6 to TRBJ2-1; possible D gene TRBD2, 5 bases. The CDR3 loop spans 15 amino acids. V was pared by 4 bases and J by 9 bases, with 20 bases between. Germline V CDR1 and CDR2: SGHDT, YYEEEE. CDR3 sequence reads: CASSGRRSDFSEQFF. The DNA for the CDR3 is TGTGCCAGCAGCGGTCGTCGGTCGGACTTTAGTGAGCAGTTCTTC.

The table lists this clone with a count of one. The CDR3 DNA reads as TGTGCCAGTAGTACCCACGGAAACCCCTACGAGCAGTACTTC. It encodes CASSTHGNPYEQYF. V usage is TRBV19 and J usage is TRBJ2-7, with no clear D. Germline CDR1 reads LNHDA; CDR2 reads SQIVND (reference sequence). The ends were cut back, 4 bases at V and 2 bases at J, with 12 bases in the middle. The CDR3 is 14 residues long.

The chain links TRBV6-1 to TRBJ2-5; D unclear. The length of the CDR3 is 13 residues. Per germline, CDR1 MNHNS and CDR2 SASEGT. Trimming left V 7 bases short and J 5 bases short, with 14 bases between. The DNA of the CDR3 is TGTGCCAGCAACCCTGGCAATCGGGAGACCCAGTACTTC. As protein: CASNPGNRETQYF.

The CDR3 loop reads CASSTDRFGNQPQHF. DNA of the CDR3: TGTGCCAGTAGTACGGACAGATTCGGCAATCAGCCCCAGCATTTT. This sequence joins TRBV19 and TRBJ1-5, with D possibly TRBD1 on 6 matching bases. Trimming cost V 4 bases and J 2 bases, with 12 bases left between them. The germline CDR1 and CDR2 sequences are LNHDA and SQIVND (reference sequence). The length of the CDR3 is 15 residues.

The chain combines TRBV28 with TRBJ2-7; D unresolved. Between the trimmed V and J ends, which lost 6 bases and 4 bases, there was a span of 13 bases. Germline values: CDR1 MDHEN, CDR2 SYDVKM. The CDR3 has 13 residues. Here the CDR3 DNA reads TGTGCCAGCAGAGCCCCAGTGAATTACGAGCAGTACTTC. Translation gives CASRAPVNYEQYF.

This sequence joins TRBV5-1 and TRBJ2-1; D is ambiguous. CDR1 SGHRS and CDR2 YFSETQ come from the germline V gene. The CDR3 sequence is 15 residues long. Trimming left V 4 bases short and J 5 bases short, with 16 bases between. The CDR3 sequence: CASSPGAGRDNEQFF. DNA of the CDR3: TGCGCCAGCAGCCCTGGTGCAGGTAGAGACAATGAGCAGTTCTTC.

The J gene is TRBJ2-2, the V gene TRBV29-1; D gene ambiguous. Between the trimmed V and J ends, which lost 3 bases and 4 bases, there was a span of 9 bases. The CDR3 covers 13 residues. Germline CDR1 and CDR2: SQVTM and ANQGSEA. CDR3 nucleotide sequence: TGCAGCGTTGACTCCCAGTCCACCGGGGAGCTGTTTTTT. Its translation: CSVDSQSTGELFF.

The chain combines TRBV19 with TRBJ1-1; D is perhaps TRBD1 (6 bases). CDR3 size: 14 residues. Germline lookup yields CDR1 LNHDA and CDR2 SQIVND (reference sequence). With 7 bases removed from V and 4 bases from J, the gap between germline ends came to 16 bases. Here the CDR3 reads CASKGRGSGTEAFF. CDR3 nucleotide sequence: TGTGCCAGTAAAGGCAGGGGCTCCGGCACTGAAGCTTTCTTT.

CDR3 DNA: TGCGCCAGCCAGGAAGGCAACTCGGGCTATTCACCCCTCCACTTT. Its protein product is CASQEGNSGYSPLHF. The V gene is TRBV5-1, the J gene TRBJ1-6; D is unresolved. The ends were cut back, 7 bases at V and 8 bases at J, with 19 bases in the middle. Per germline, CDR1 SGHRS and CDR2 YFSETQ. The CDR3 contains 15 residues.

V is TRBV2 and J is TRBJ1-1, with 9 bases matching TRBD1. The CDR3 is made up of 15 amino acids. Germline assignment: CDR1 SNHLY and CDR2 FYNNEI. Trimming took 8 bases from V and 2 from J; bases not matched to a gene: 9. CDR3 DNA: TGTGCCAGCCCGAGGGACAGGGACGGTAACACTGAAGCTTTCTTT. This sequence encodes CASPRDRDGNTEAFF.